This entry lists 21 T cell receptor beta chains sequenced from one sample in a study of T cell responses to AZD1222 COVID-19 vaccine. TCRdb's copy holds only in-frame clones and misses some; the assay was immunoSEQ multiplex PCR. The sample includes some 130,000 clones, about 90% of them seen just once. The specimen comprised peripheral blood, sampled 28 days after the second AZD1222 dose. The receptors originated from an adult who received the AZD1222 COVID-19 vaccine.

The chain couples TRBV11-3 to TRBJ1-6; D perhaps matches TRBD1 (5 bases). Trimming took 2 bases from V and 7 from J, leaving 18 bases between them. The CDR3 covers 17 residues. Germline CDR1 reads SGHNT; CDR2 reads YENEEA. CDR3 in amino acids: CASSLTTPGGYNSPLHF. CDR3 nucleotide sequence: TGTGCCAGCAGCTTAACCACCCCGGGGGGGTACAATTCACCCCTCCACTTT.

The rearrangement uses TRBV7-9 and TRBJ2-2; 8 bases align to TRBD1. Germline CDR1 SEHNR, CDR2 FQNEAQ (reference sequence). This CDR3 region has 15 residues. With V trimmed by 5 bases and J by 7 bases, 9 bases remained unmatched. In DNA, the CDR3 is TGTGCCAGCAGCCCAGGACAGGGAATGGGCGGGGAGCTGTTTTTT. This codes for CASSPGQGMGGELFF.

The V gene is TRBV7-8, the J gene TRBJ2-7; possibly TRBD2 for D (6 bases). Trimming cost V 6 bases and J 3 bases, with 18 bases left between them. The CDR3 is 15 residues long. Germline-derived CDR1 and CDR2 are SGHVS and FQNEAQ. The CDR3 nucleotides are TGTGCCAGCAGAGCCCTGAGCGGAGGGTACTACGAGCAGTACTTC. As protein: CASRALSGGYYEQYF.

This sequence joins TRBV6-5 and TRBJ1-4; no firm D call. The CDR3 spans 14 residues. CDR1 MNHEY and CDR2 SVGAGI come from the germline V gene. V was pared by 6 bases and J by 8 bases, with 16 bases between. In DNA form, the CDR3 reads TGTGCCAGCAGGCCCGGGAGGGCGAGGGAAAAACTGTTTTTT. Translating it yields CASRPGRAREKLFF.

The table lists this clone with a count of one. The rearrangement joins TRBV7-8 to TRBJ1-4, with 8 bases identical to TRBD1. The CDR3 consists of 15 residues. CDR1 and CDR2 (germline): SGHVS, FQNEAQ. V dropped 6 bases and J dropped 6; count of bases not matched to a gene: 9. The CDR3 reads CASRYRQGTDEKLFF. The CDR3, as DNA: TGTGCCAGCAGATACCGACAGGGGACGGATGAAAAACTGTTTTTT.

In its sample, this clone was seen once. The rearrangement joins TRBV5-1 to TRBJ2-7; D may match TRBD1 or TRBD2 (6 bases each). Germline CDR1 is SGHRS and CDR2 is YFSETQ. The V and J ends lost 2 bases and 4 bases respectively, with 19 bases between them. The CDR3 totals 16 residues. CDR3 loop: CASSFGPGGRDYEQYF. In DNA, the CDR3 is TGCGCCAGCAGCTTTGGCCCCGGGGGCCGAGATTACGAGCAGTACTTC.

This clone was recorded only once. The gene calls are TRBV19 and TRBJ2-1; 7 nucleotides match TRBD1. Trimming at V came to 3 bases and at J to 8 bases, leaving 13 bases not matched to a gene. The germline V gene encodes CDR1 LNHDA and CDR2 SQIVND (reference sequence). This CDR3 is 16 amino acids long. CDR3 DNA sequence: TGTGCCAGTAGTATCTCTCCGGGACAGAATTCGCATGAGCAGTTCTTC. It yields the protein CASSISPGQNSHEQFF.

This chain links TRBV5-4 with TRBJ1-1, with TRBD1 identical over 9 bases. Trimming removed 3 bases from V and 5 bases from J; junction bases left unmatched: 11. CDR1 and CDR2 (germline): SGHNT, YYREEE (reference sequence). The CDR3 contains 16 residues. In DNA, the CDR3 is TGTGCCAGCAGCTACCTACAGGGGGCACGGGATACTGAAGCTTTCTTT. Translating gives CASSYLQGARDTEAFF.

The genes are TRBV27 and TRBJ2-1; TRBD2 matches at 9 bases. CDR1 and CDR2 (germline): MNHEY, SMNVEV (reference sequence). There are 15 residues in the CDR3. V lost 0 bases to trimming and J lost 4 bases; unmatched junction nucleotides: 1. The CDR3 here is CASSLSREGYNEQFF. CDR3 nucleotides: TGTGCCAGCAGTTTATCGCGGGAGGGATACAATGAGCAGTTCTTC.

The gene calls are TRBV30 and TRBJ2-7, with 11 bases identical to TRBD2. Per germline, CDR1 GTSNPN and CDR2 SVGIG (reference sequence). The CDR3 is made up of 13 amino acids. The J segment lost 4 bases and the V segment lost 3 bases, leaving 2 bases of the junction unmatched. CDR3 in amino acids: CAWRLAGGYEQYF. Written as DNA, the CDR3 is TGTGCCTGGAGGCTAGCGGGAGGATACGAGCAGTACTTC.

CDR3 coding DNA: TGTGCCAGTAGTATAAGTTCCCGGGGGGGTCGCCATGAGCAGTTCTTC. As protein: CASSISSRGGRHEQFF. The chain links TRBV19 to TRBJ2-1, with 8 bases matching TRBD2. The CDR3 extends over 16 amino acids. Germline V gives CDR1 LNHDA, CDR2 SQIVND (reference sequence). V lost 2 bases and J lost 8; bases outside the gene matches: 11. The variable domain in full, completed from reference TRBV19 and TRBJ2-1, reads DGGITQSPKYLFRKEGQNVTLSCEQNLNHDAMYWYRQDPGQGLRLIYYSQIVNDFQKGDIAEGYSVSREKKESFPLTVTSAQKNPTAFYLCASSISSRGGRHEQFFGPGTRLTVL.

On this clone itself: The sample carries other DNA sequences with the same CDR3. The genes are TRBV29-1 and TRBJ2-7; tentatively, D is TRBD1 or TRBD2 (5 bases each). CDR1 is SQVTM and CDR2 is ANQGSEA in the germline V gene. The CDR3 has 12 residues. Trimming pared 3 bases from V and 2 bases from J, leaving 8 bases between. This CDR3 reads CSVEGETYEQYF. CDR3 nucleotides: TGCAGCGTTGAGGGGGAAACCTACGAGCAGTACTTC.

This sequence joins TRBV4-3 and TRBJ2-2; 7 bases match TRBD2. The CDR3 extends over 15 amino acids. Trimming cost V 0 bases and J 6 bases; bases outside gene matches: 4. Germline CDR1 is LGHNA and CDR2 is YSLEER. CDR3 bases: TGCGCCAGCAGCCAAGAGGAAGGGAGGGCCGGGGAGCTGTTTTTT. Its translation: CASSQEEGRAGELFF.

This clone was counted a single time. The CDR3 loop reads CASSRNDRGVETQYF. The CDR3 region has the DNA TGTGCCAGCAGTCGCAACGACAGGGGAGTAGAGACCCAGTACTTC. The rearrangement uses TRBV28 and TRBJ2-5; 8 nucleotides match TRBD1. V lost 5 bases, J lost 4 bases, and 9 bases stayed unmatched. CDR1 MDHEN and CDR2 SYDVKM come from the germline V gene. This CDR3 comprises 15 residues.

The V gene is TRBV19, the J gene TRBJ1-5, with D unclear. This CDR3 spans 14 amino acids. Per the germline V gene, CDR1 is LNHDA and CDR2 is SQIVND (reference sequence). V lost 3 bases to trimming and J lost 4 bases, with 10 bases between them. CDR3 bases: TGTGCCAGTAGTATGGGTCAGTTGAATCAGCCCCAGCATTTT. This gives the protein CASSMGQLNQPQHF.

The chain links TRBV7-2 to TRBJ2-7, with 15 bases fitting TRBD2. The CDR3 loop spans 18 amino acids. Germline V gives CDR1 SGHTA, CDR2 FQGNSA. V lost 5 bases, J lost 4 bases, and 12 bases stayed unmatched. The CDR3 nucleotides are TGTGCCAGCAGCCTGGGACTAGCGGGAGGTACGCTGGAGTACGAGCAGTACTTC. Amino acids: CASSLGLAGGTLEYEQYF.

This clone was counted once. DNA for the CDR3: TGTGCCAGCAGCTTAGGTGGCGGGTCCTACAATGAGCAGTTCTTC. It translates to CASSLGGGSYNEQFF. This chain joins TRBV11-2 and TRBJ2-1, with D possibly TRBD2 on 5 matching bases. The CDR3 is made up of 15 amino acids. Germline V gene sequence: CDR1 SGHAT, CDR2 FQNNGV. The V end was cut by 1 base, the J end by 1 base, with 8 bases between.

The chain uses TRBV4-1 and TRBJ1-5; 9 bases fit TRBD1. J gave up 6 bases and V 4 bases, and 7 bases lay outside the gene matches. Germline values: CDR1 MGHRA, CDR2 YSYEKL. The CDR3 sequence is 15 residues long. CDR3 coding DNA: TGCGCCAGCAGCCCCGGGACAGGGTTTCGTCAGCCCCAGCATTTT. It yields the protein CASSPGTGFRQPQHF.

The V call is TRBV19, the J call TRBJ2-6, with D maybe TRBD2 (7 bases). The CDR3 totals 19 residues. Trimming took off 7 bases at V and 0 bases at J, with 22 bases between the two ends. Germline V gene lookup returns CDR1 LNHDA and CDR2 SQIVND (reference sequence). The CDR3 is CASIALGGGTLSGANVLTF. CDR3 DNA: TGTGCCAGTATTGCCCTGGGGGGGGGCACCCTCTCTGGGGCCAACGTCCTGACTTTC.

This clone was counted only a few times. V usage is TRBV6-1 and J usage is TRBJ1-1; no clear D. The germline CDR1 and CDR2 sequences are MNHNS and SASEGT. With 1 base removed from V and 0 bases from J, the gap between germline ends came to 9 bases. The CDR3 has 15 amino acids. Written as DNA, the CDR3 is TGTGCCAGCAGTGAAGGGGTGTTAATGAACACTGAAGCTTTCTTT. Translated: CASSEGVLMNTEAFF.

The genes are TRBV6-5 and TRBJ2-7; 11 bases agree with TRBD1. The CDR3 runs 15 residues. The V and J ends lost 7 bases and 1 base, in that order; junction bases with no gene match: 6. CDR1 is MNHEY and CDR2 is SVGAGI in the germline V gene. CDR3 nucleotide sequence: TGTGCCAGCAAAAAAGGACAGGGGGCTTCCTACGAGCAGTACTTC. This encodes CASKKGQGASYEQYF.